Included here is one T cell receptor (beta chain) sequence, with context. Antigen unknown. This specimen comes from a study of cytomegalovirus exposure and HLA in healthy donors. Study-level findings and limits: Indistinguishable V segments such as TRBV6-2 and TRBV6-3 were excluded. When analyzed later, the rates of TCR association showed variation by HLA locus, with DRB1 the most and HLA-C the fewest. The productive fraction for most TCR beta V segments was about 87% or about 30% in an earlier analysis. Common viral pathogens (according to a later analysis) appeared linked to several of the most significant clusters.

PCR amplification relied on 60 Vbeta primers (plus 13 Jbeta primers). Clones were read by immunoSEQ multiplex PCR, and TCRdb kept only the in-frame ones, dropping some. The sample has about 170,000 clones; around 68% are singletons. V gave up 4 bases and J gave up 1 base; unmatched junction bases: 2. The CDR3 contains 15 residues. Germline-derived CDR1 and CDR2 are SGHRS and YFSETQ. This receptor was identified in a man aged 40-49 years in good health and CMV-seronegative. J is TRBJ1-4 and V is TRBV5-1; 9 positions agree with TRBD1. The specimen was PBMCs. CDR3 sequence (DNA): TGCGCCAGCAGCGCGGGACAGGGAACTAATGAAAAACTGTTTTTT. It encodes CASSAGQGTNEKLFF.